The T cell receptor beta chain described here comes from a study of T cells expressing NK-cell markers. Overall study context: HCMV serostatus: seven of eight sequenced donors positive, one negative.

Regarding this clonotype: Its antigen is unidentified.

Whole-study results and caveats: Over 5 donors carried dominant NKG2C+ clonotypes that made up roughly 1.0-8% of their CD8+ T cells.

Germline assignment: CDR1 KGHDR and CDR2 SFDVKD. The CDR3 extends over 14 amino acids. 5'RACE template switching with UMIs produced the TCR beta cDNA. With the 5' RACE reads reprocessed, TCRdb shows one record per CDR3 protein and no DNA. The table for this sample gives about 260,000 distinct CDR3 sequences. Sequencing was performed on blood T cells: a sorted CD56 or NKG2C T cell subset, CD4+ or CD8+ T cells, or bulk PBMC T cells (not recorded which). The TCR originated in a man aged 18-30 years in good health. V gene TRBV24-1 combines with J gene TRBJ2-3; without DNA, the TCRdb call of TRBD1 cannot be checked. This CDR3 reads CATSDASSRDTQYF.